The 25 T cell receptor beta chains below were found in one sample sequenced in a study of CD8 T cells in ankylosing spondylitis. TCRdb re-called the 5' RACE reads through MiXCR, storing one row per CDR3 protein. Found here are some 200,000 distinct CDR3 sequences, roughly 12% of them singletons; the top ten hold about 15%. What was sequenced was blood, either unsorted or a sorted T cell fraction (not recorded which). All receptors derive from a male donor with ankylosing spondylitis or in good health (not recorded which).

The J gene is TRBJ1-1, the V gene TRBV20-1; 10 bases match TRBD1. Germline V CDR1 and CDR2: DFQATT, SNEGSKA (reference sequence). The CDR3 is 15 residues long. V dropped 1 base and J dropped 5; count of bases not matched to a gene: 7. The CDR3 protein is CSARVDRQGATEAFF. Written as DNA, the CDR3 is TGCAGTGCTAGAGTGGATCGACAGGGGGCAACTGAAGCTTTCTTT.

This clonotype was counted only a few times. J is TRBJ2-7 and V is TRBV2; 12 bases are shared with TRBD2. Germline V gene sequence: CDR1 SNHLY, CDR2 FYNNEI. This CDR3 has 15 amino acids. V lost 6 bases, J lost 7 bases, and 10 bases stayed unmatched. CDR3 protein: CASSPSSGGAGEQYF. CDR3 DNA sequence: TGTGCCAGCAGCCCCTCTAGCGGGGGGGCGGGGGAGCAGTACTTC.

This clonotype was detected many times. The chain carries TRBV7-8 and TRBJ1-2; TRBD1 matches 7 bases. The CDR3 covers 17 residues. Trimming cost V 5 bases and J 6 bases; bases outside gene matches: 18. Germline CDR1 reads SGHVS; CDR2 reads FQNEAQ. CDR3: CASSTLPGTGAMDGYTF. As DNA, the CDR3 is TGTGCCAGCAGCACACTGCCTGGTACAGGGGCAATGGATGGCTACACCTTC. The variable domain in full, with the rest retrieved from reference TRBV7-8 and TRBJ1-2, is GAGVSQSPRYKVAKRGQDVALRCDPISGHVSLFWYQQALGQGPEFLTYFQNEAQLDKSGLPSDRFFAERPEGSVSTLKIQRTQQEDSAVYLCASSTLPGTGAMDGYTFGSGTRLTVV.

This clonotype was found many times. V and J are TRBV6-4 and TRBJ2-1; 7 bases agree with TRBD1. The trim removed 2 bases at V and 7 bases at J, leaving 8 bases unmatched. Germline V CDR1 and CDR2: MRHNA, SNTAGT. The CDR3 sequence is 15 residues long. CDR3 in amino acids: CASSDEGRGPNEQFF. The CDR3 DNA is TGTGCCAGCAGTGACGAGGGAAGGGGGCCGAATGAGCAGTTCTTC.

This clonotype was counted only a few times. The V and J genes are TRBV4-2 and TRBJ2-3; D unclear. CDR3 length: 13 amino acids. The V end lost 5 bases, the J end lost 2 bases, and 8 bases lay between the germline ends. CDR1 LGHNA and CDR2 YNFKEQ come from the germline V gene. The CDR3 is CASSVRITDTQYF. The CDR3 DNA follows: TGTGCCAGCAGCGTAAGAATCACAGATACGCAGTATTTT.

In its sample, this clonotype was seen a few times. The V gene is TRBV12-3 or TRBV12-4, the J gene TRBJ2-7; 14 bases map to TRBD2. This CDR3 has 16 amino acids. J was trimmed by 1 base and V by 2 bases; bases with no gene match: 1. The CDR3 protein is CASSLWTSGGSYEQYF. The CDR3 DNA sequence: TGTGCCAGCAGTTTATGGACTAGCGGGGGGTCCTACGAGCAGTACTTC.

This clonotype turned up a few times. The V and J genes are TRBV5-1 and TRBJ2-2, with 13 bases fitting TRBD2. This CDR3 is 16 amino acids long. V was clipped by 3 bases and J by 3 bases; unmatched bases: 2. Germline V gives CDR1 SGHRS, CDR2 YFSETQ. CDR3 residues: CASSSGLAGDTGELFF. The CDR3 DNA reads TGCGCCAGCAGCTCCGGACTAGCGGGGGACACCGGGGAGCTGTTTTTT. Based on the CDR3 plus reference TRBV5-1 and TRBJ2-2, the full variable domain is KAGVTQTPRYLIKTRGQQVTLSCSPISGHRSVSWYQQTPGQGLQFLFEYFSETQRNKGNFPGRFSGRQFSNSRSEMNVSTLELGDSALYLCASSSGLAGDTGELFFGEGSRLTVL.

The gene calls are TRBV6-1 and TRBJ2-1; D not resolved. The CDR3 has 14 amino acids. V lost 6 bases and J lost 0, with 9 bases in between. Germline V gene data show CDR1 as MNHNS and CDR2 as SASEGT. CDR3 region: CASREIDSYNEQFF. The CDR3 DNA reads as TGTGCCAGCAGGGAGATCGACTCCTACAATGAGCAGTTCTTC.

This clonotype was counted a few times. The rearrangement uses TRBV20-1 and TRBJ2-7; 12 nucleotides match TRBD2. With 6 bases clipped from V and 2 bases from J, the junction kept 5 bases outside the gene matches. The CDR3 totals 14 residues. From germline, CDR1 is DFQATT and CDR2 SNEGSKA (reference sequence). The CDR3 reads CSAVLAGGAYEQYF. The DNA of the CDR3 is TGCAGTGCGGTTCTAGCGGGGGGGGCCTACGAGCAGTACTTC.

This clonotype was detected a few times. V and J are TRBV27 and TRBJ2-2; a weak D match, TRBD2 (5 bases). This CDR3 spans 13 amino acids. Germline-derived CDR1 and CDR2 are MNHEY and SMNVEV (reference sequence). The V end was cut by 6 bases, the J end by 2 bases, with 7 bases between. CDR3 bases: TGTGCCAGCAGGACTATAAACACCGGGGAGCTGTTTTTT. As protein: CASRTINTGELFF.

The chain uses TRBV7-2 and TRBJ2-5; D is possibly TRBD2 (5 bases). Germline assignment: CDR1 SGHTA and CDR2 FQGNSA. V was shortened by 7 bases and J by 1 base, with 22 bases between the two germline ends. The CDR3 is made up of 17 amino acids. The CDR3 sequence is CASTRASSEEIQETQYF. CDR3 DNA sequence: TGTGCCAGCACCCGGGCAAGTAGCGAGGAAATCCAAGAGACCCAGTACTTC.

This chain joins TRBV7-9 and TRBJ2-5; 10 bases are a match to TRBD2. The J segment lost 5 bases and the V segment lost 5 bases, leaving 14 bases of the junction unmatched. The CDR3 length is 17 residues. Germline CDR1 is SEHNR and CDR2 is FQNEAQ (reference sequence). This chain's CDR3 is CASSPVVEGLAIETQYF. The CDR3 DNA follows: TGTGCCAGCAGCCCAGTGGTAGAGGGACTAGCGATCGAGACCCAGTACTTC.

This clonotype has a handful of counts. The V call is TRBV7-9, the J call TRBJ2-5; the D is unclear. CDR3 length: 12 amino acids. Germline V lookup: CDR1 SEHNR, CDR2 FQNEAQ (reference sequence). V lost 0 bases, J lost 7 bases, and 6 bases lay in between. The CDR3 sequence is CASSLARGTQYF. CDR3 bases: TGTGCCAGCAGCTTAGCGCGAGGGACCCAGTACTTC.

This clonotype was seen only a few times. The chain combines TRBV5-1 with TRBJ2-1; TRBD1 is a possible D gene (7 bases). Germline values: CDR1 SGHRS, CDR2 YFSETQ. The ends were cut back, 0 bases at V and 6 bases at J, with 16 bases in the middle. This CDR3 comprises 16 residues. The CDR3 DNA reads as TGCGCCAGCAGCTTGGAACCCCAGGGGGGAGGCAATGAGCAGTTCTTC. Translated, it gives CASSLEPQGGGNEQFF.

V gene TRBV6-5 combines with J gene TRBJ2-5; 8 bases are shared with TRBD1. The V and J ends lost 0 bases and 9 bases, in that order; junction bases with no gene match: 9. CDR3 length: 15 amino acids. Per germline, CDR1 MNHEY and CDR2 SVGAGI. The DNA of the CDR3 is TGTGCCAGCAGTTACTCGACAGGGACAGGAGGGGCCCAGTACTTC. Its translation: CASSYSTGTGGAQYF.

This clonotype was found many times. The V call is TRBV7-6, the J call TRBJ2-7, with 11 bases that match TRBD2. CDR1 is SGHVS and CDR2 is FNYEAQ in the germline V gene. CDR3 length: 22 amino acids. V lost 5 bases to trimming and J lost 3 bases; unmatched junction nucleotides: 27. The CDR3 DNA sequence: TGTGCCAGCAGCCCCGCCGGGACTCCTACTGAAGGTAGCGGGAGGGGGGGCTACGAGCAGTACTTC. Translation: CASSPAGTPTEGSGRGGYEQYF.

This clonotype was recorded many times. The chain has TRBV12-3 or TRBV12-4 and TRBJ2-1; 7 positions match TRBD2. V gave up 2 bases and J gave up 6 bases; unmatched junction bases: 10. This CDR3 spans 16 amino acids. CDR3 nucleotide sequence: TGTGCCAGCAGTTTAATCCCCCGGGAGGTTTCCAATGAGCAGTTCTTC. Translating gives CASSLIPREVSNEQFF.

This clonotype was seen only a few times. The CDR3 spells CASSYSGGVGNEQFF. CDR3 sequence (DNA): TGTGCCAGCAGTTACTCTGGGGGAGTGGGAAATGAGCAGTTCTTC. The V call is TRBV6-5, the J call TRBJ2-1, with D perhaps matching TRBD1 or TRBD2 (5 bases each). Germline CDR1 is MNHEY and CDR2 is SVGAGI. The CDR3 extends over 15 amino acids. V was pared by 0 bases and J by 7 bases, with 13 bases between.

The genes are TRBV3-1 and TRBJ2-1, with D unresolved. This CDR3 region has 15 residues. Trimming cost V 5 bases and J 0 bases, with 11 bases left between them. CDR1 and CDR2 (germline): LGHDT, YNNKEL (reference sequence). CDR3 protein: CASSEGTPSYNEQFF. Here the CDR3 DNA reads TGTGCCAGCAGCGAAGGTACTCCCTCCTACAATGAGCAGTTCTTC.

The rearrangement joins TRBV5-6 to TRBJ2-1; D remains ambiguous. The germline V gene has CDR1 SGHDT and CDR2 YYEEEE. Trimming shortened V by 1 base and J by 5 bases, and 10 bases separated the two germline ends. The CDR3 is 14 amino acids. In DNA, the CDR3 is TGTGCCAGCAGCTTGCCGTTGAAAAACAATGAGCAGTTCTTC. This gives the protein CASSLPLKNNEQFF.

This clonotype has at least ten counts. The chain combines TRBV12-3 or TRBV12-4 with TRBJ1-1; no definite D call. The length of the CDR3 is 15 residues. V lost 4 bases and J 2 bases, leaving 14 bases between the germline ends. Written as DNA, the CDR3 is TGTGCCAGCAGTTCCCCAACGTGGCCTAACACTGAAGCTTTCTTT. Amino acids: CASSSPTWPNTEAFF.

Relative to its sample, this clonotype is medium-sized. The chain uses TRBV3-1 and TRBJ2-1; 14 bases line up with TRBD2. CDR1 is LGHDT and CDR2 is YNNKEL in the germline V gene (reference sequence). J was trimmed by 0 bases and V by 4 bases; bases with no gene match: 14. The CDR3 contains 21 residues. CDR3 DNA: TGTGCCAGCAGCCGACCACTCACCGGGACTAGCGGGGGATTCTCCTACAATGAGCAGTTCTTC. It translates to CASSRPLTGTSGGFSYNEQFF.

The rearrangement uses TRBV11-2 and TRBJ2-7; TRBD1 matches 8 bases. The CDR3 is made up of 13 amino acids. Germline CDR1 SGHAT, CDR2 FQNNGV. V dropped 1 base and J dropped 7; count of bases not matched to a gene: 3. The CDR3 loop reads CASSLGQGWEQYF. The CDR3 nucleotides are TGTGCCAGCAGCTTAGGACAGGGGTGGGAGCAGTACTTC.

This clonotype came up a few times. This chain joins TRBV4-1 and TRBJ2-2; 8 nucleotides agree with TRBD1. CDR1 and CDR2 from the germline V gene are MGHRA and YSYEKL. V was clipped by 3 bases and J by 1 base; unmatched bases: 4. The CDR3 is 16 residues long. Written as DNA, the CDR3 is TGCGCCAGCAGCCATCCCGGGACAGGGAACACCGGGGAGCTGTTTTTT. Its protein is CASSHPGTGNTGELFF.

This chain joins TRBV9 and TRBJ2-4; D may correspond to TRBD1 or TRBD2 (5 bases each). The CDR3 totals 14 residues. The V and J ends lost 0 bases and 7 bases respectively, with 11 bases between them. Germline V lookup: CDR1 SGDLS, CDR2 YYNGEE. The CDR3 sequence is CASSVGPGTNIQYF. The CDR3 region has the DNA TGTGCCAGCAGCGTAGGTCCCGGGACGAACATTCAGTACTTC.